This TCR beta chain appears in the sequencing data of a study of shared clonotypes between healthy human individuals. The study enrolled healthy HIV-negative adults without recent acute infections or vaccinations as donors. CD4+ cell separation produced CD45RA+ naive and CD45RA-negative memory subsets. Assay runs were performed at deep level. Using immunoSEQ multiplex PCR, the repertoire was profiled, and TCRdb retains in-frame clones only, with some absent. The sample has approximately 1,500,000 clones; 95% to 97% are singletons. This CDR3 is built from 17 residues. The ends lost 3 bases at V and 4 bases at J; junction bases unmatched: 8. Looked up from germline, CDR1 is LNHNV and CDR2 is YYDKDF (reference sequence).

The clonotype was recovered from a man between 25 and 39 years old in good health. The sample consisted of naive CD4+ T cells sorted from blood. Subset reported: CD45RA+ positively selected. The chain employs TRBV15 and TRBJ2-2; 10 bases map to TRBD1. CDR3 residues: CATSSYRDRGTTGELFF. For the CDR3, the DNA is TGTGCCACCAGCAGTTACCGGGACAGGGGTACCACCGGGGAGCTGTTTTTT. The full variable domain, rest sourced from reference TRBV15 and TRBJ2-2, is DAMVIQNPRYQVTQFGKPVTLSCSQTLNHNVMYWYQQKSSQAPKLLFHYYDKDFNNEADTPDNFQSRRPNTSFCFLDIRSPGLGDTAMYLCATSSYRDRGTTGELFFGEGSRLTVL.